This T cell receptor (beta chain) was obtained from a study of CD8 T cells in ankylosing spondylitis. TCRdb reprocessed the 5' RACE reads via MiXCR and lists one record per CDR3 protein. Among about 69,000 distinct CDR3 sequences listed, roughly 5% were seen once. At least ten counts were recorded for this clonotype. Germline CDR1 SNHLY, CDR2 FYNNEI. V lost 8 bases and J 5 bases, leaving 22 bases between the germline ends. The CDR3 spans 16 residues. This TCR was recovered from a male donor with ankylosing spondylitis or in good health (not recorded which). The sample was blood, either unsorted or a sorted T cell fraction (not recorded which). The chain joins TRBV2 to TRBJ2-1, with TRBD1 as a possible D gene (6 bases). The CDR3 nucleotides read TGTGCCAGCCGAAAAATTCCGGACAGCCTTAACAATGAGCAGTTCTTC. Protein sequence: CASRKIPDSLNNEQFF.